A single sample gave rise to the 2 T cell receptor beta chains below, sequenced in a study of graft-versus-host responses after intestinal transplantation (dated by TCRdb to about 2021). The library was built by means of the immunoSEQ multiplex PCR assay. TCRdb's version of the immuneACCESS table is confined to in-frame rearrangements and falls short of the full clone set. An unresolved V gene accounts for under half of the shortfall where checked; the remainder is of unknown origin. The sample contains 45,000 to 65,000 clones, almost 95% of them found a single time. Clones ranked in the top ten supply more than 0.3% of the sample. The time point label on this specimen signifies: cells obtained before transplantation from donor or recipient. Which antigens these TCRs recognize remains unknown. The source was unstimulated CD4+ T cells sorted from spleen or lymph node cells, collected before transplant. These receptors came from a human donor who was the organ donor for an intestinal transplant.

The J gene is TRBJ2-7, the V gene TRBV5-6; the D is unclear. Trimming took off 0 bases at V and 2 bases at J, with 3 bases between the two ends. The CDR3 extends over 12 amino acids. Germline V CDR1 and CDR2: SGHDT, YYEEEE. The CDR3 is CASSLAAYEQYF. For the CDR3, the DNA is TGTGCCAGCAGCTTGGCAGCCTACGAGCAGTACTTC.

The rearrangement links TRBV4-1 to TRBJ1-5; D unresolved. Germline lookup yields CDR1 MGHRA and CDR2 YSYEKL. The V gene lost 0 bases and the J gene lost 3 bases, with 12 bases spanning the gap. CDR3 size: 16 residues. The chain's CDR3 is CASSQDIRASNQPQHF. Written as DNA, the CDR3 is TGCGCCAGCAGCCAAGATATCCGGGCCTCCAATCAGCCCCAGCATTTT.